Listed here are 17 T cell receptor beta chains from one sample, sequenced in a study of PD-1 blockade in classical Hodgkin lymphoma. The time point was: cycle 4 day 1 (C4D1), after more than 5 weeks of nivolumab. Exposure to brentuximab vedotin varied, and each patient had relapsed following autologous stem cell transplantation. The repertoire was sequenced with immunoSEQ multiplex PCR; TCRdb's copy has only in-frame clones and lacks some. The sample lists approximately 52,000 clones, roughly nine tenths seen once, with approximately 6.5% in the top ten. The sample was peripheral blood mononuclear cells (PBMCs), taken before the fourth cycle of nivolumab. The receptor source for this set is a human donor with classical Hodgkin lymphoma.

The chain is built from TRBV28 and TRBJ2-1, with 14 bases aligning to TRBD2. The CDR3 totals 15 residues. V lost 2 bases to trimming and J lost 6 bases; unmatched junction nucleotides: 0. CDR1 is MDHEN, CDR2 SYDVKM, per germline. DNA of the CDR3: TGTGCCAGCAGTTTAGGACTAGCGGGAGGCAATGAGCAGTTCTTC. It codes for CASSLGLAGGNEQFF.

The chain employs TRBV7-9 and TRBJ2-7; unclear D gene. The CDR3 has 14 residues. Germline assignment: CDR1 SEHNR and CDR2 FQNEAQ (reference sequence). V was pared by 3 bases and J by 4 bases, with 13 bases between. This chain's CDR3 is CASSFGSQTYEQYF. For the CDR3, the DNA is TGTGCCAGCAGCTTCGGTAGCCAGACGTACGAGCAGTACTTC.

This clone was picked up a small number of times. V and J are TRBV28 and TRBJ2-5; TRBD2 agrees at 8 bases. Germline V CDR1 and CDR2: MDHEN, SYDVKM. The trim removed 2 bases at V and 4 bases at J, leaving 3 bases unmatched. There are 14 residues in the CDR3. In DNA, the CDR3 is TGTGCCAGCAGTTTAACGGGACTAGGAGAGACCCAGTACTTC. This codes for CASSLTGLGETQYF.

This clone was observed a few times. The genes are TRBV5-1 and TRBJ1-5; perhaps TRBD1 as D (5 bases). Germline assignment: CDR1 SGHRS and CDR2 YFSETQ. Trimming left V 4 bases short and J 7 bases short, with 15 bases between. The length of the CDR3 is 14 residues. CDR3 DNA: TGCGCCAGCAGCCCGGACATGCGGGAGCAGCCCCAGCATTTT. Translating it yields CASSPDMREQPQHF.

The chain employs TRBV29-1 and TRBJ2-2; 7 nucleotides align to TRBD1. Germline lookup yields CDR1 SQVTM and CDR2 ANQGSEA. This CDR3 contains 14 residues. With 3 bases clipped from V and 5 bases from J, the junction kept 6 bases outside the gene matches. Here the CDR3 reads CSVDPTGVTGELFF. The CDR3 DNA sequence: TGCAGCGTTGACCCTACAGGGGTAACCGGGGAGCTGTTTTTT.

The DNA for the CDR3 is TGTGCCAGCAGCCCCCCCCGAGGTACTAGCACAGATACGCAGTATTTT. This translates into CASSPPRGTSTDTQYF. The chain joins TRBV13 to TRBJ2-3, with unresolved D. Germline V gene sequence: CDR1 PRHDT, CDR2 FYEKMQ (reference sequence). V lost 5 bases and J lost 0, with 15 bases in between. The CDR3 totals 16 residues.

This sequence joins TRBV21-1 and TRBJ2-7; TRBD2 was called by the table and not checked on the DNA. TRBV21-1 is designated a pseudogene. The length of the CDR3 is 22 residues. CDR3 DNA: TGTGCCAGCGGAGACAGGGGGCTGGCCCGCGTGGTTAAGCGGGAGGGAGATGACGAGCAGTACTTC. It translates to CASGDRGLARVVKREGDDEQYF.

The chain joins TRBV18 to TRBJ2-7; D unclear. V was clipped by 0 bases and J by 2 bases, with 11 bases between them. CDR1 and CDR2 (germline): KGHSH, LQKENI. CDR3 length: 15 residues. As DNA, the CDR3 is TGTGCCAGCTCACCACCTTCCAGCAGCCCCTACGAGCAGTACTTC. It translates to CASSPPSSSPYEQYF.

The gene calls are TRBV7-2 and TRBJ2-7; 9 positions match TRBD2. CDR3 length equals 15 residues. Unmatched junction bases numbered 8, after V lost 6 bases and J lost 2 bases. In germline, CDR1 is SGHTA, CDR2 FQGNSA. CDR3 DNA: TGTGCCAGCAGACAGGGACTAGCAGCAGCCTACGAGCAGTACTTC. Encoded protein: CASRQGLAAAYEQYF.

The chain uses TRBV27 and TRBJ2-3, with 9 bases lining up with TRBD2. V gave up 7 bases and J gave up 1 base; unmatched junction bases: 3. This CDR3 is built from 14 residues. Germline V lookup: CDR1 MNHEY, CDR2 SMNVEV (reference sequence). This CDR3 reads CASTIAGGTDTQYF. The CDR3 DNA sequence: TGTGCCAGCACCATAGCGGGAGGCACAGATACGCAGTATTTT.

CDR3 residues: CASSLGQLEQYF. The CDR3 DNA reads as TGCGCCAGCAGCTTGGGACAGCTCGAGCAGTACTTC. The chain employs TRBV5-1 and TRBJ2-7, with D possibly being TRBD1 (5 bases). The CDR3 spans 12 residues. Germline assignment: CDR1 SGHRS and CDR2 YFSETQ. Deletions cut 0 bases from V and 6 bases from J, with 7 bases between.

The chain is built from TRBV5-1 and TRBJ2-3; a weak D match, TRBD1 (5 bases). The CDR3 has 14 residues. V was clipped by 0 bases and J by 7 bases, with 12 bases between them. Germline lookup yields CDR1 SGHRS and CDR2 YFSETQ. The CDR3 DNA follows: TGCGCCAGCAGCTTGGTGCCCCGGACAAATACGCAGTATTTT. This codes for CASSLVPRTNTQYF.

Turning to this clone: Other DNA sequences in the same sample also yield this CDR3. This sequence joins TRBV5-1 and TRBJ2-3, with 15 bases aligning to TRBD2. V was clipped by 2 bases and J by 2 bases; unmatched bases: 6. There are 18 residues in the CDR3. Germline lookup yields CDR1 SGHRS and CDR2 YFSETQ. CDR3 nucleotides: TGCGCCAGCAGCTTAACGGGACTAGCGGGGGGAAACACAGATACGCAGTATTTT. Its protein product is CASSLTGLAGGNTDTQYF. The complete variable domain, with remaining parts taken from reference TRBV5-1 and TRBJ2-3, reads KAGVTQTPRYLIKTRGQQVTLSCSPISGHRSVSWYQQTPGQGLQFLFEYFSETQRNKGNFPGRFSGRQFSNSRSEMNVSTLELGDSALYLCASSLTGLAGGNTDTQYFGPGTRLTVL.

In its sample, this clone was seen once. The CDR3 DNA sequence: TGTGCCAGCAGCTTACCTGGACAGTTCCAAGAGACCCAGTACTTC. It is translated as CASSLPGQFQETQYF. The V call is TRBV5-4, the J call TRBJ2-5; D is possibly TRBD1 (6 bases). V was trimmed by 2 bases and J by 1 base, leaving 12 bases between them. The CDR3 is 15 amino acids. Germline V gene lookup returns CDR1 SGHNT and CDR2 YYREEE (reference sequence).

The chain recombines TRBV4-3 with TRBJ2-2; TRBD2 aligns across 11 bases. Trimming took 0 bases from V and 8 from J; bases not matched to a gene: 8. The germline V gene has CDR1 LGHNA and CDR2 YSLEER. The CDR3 has 17 amino acids. The CDR3 bases are TGCGCCAGCAGCCAAGAAGTAGCGGGGGGGCCGGTGGGGGAGCTGTTTTTT. Translating it yields CASSQEVAGGPVGELFF.

V usage is TRBV6-4 and J usage is TRBJ2-6; D gene unclear. Germline values: CDR1 MRHNA, CDR2 SNTAGT. The CDR3 sequence is 14 residues long. The ends were cut back, 5 bases at V and 0 bases at J, with 5 bases in the middle. CDR3: CASSPVSGANVLTF. The CDR3 DNA follows: TGTGCCAGCAGTCCCGTCTCTGGGGCCAACGTCCTGACTTTC.

The V call is TRBV5-1, the J call TRBJ2-2, with D possibly being TRBD1 (5 bases). CDR3 size: 13 residues. Germline loops: CDR1 SGHRS, CDR2 YFSETQ. Trimming took 2 bases from V and 5 from J, leaving 7 bases between them. The CDR3 loop reads CASSFQGTGELFF. The CDR3 DNA is TGCGCCAGCAGCTTTCAGGGTACCGGGGAGCTGTTTTTT.